A selection of T cell receptor beta chains follows, all from one sample in a study of regulatory T cells in long-lasting Graves disease. Each CDR3 protein gets one entry after TCRdb re-called the multiplex PCR reads with MiXCR. The sample yields about 530,000 distinct CDR3 sequences, roughly a sixth seen once. The data also belong to a second study, concerning T cells in Graves' hyperthyroidism and ophthalmopathy.

The sample in question was peripheral blood mononuclear cells (PBMCs), obtained at new diagnosis, from a patient treated with antithyroid drugs. Source of these receptors: a woman aged 35-60 years with Graves disease. CDR3s include the opening cysteine and the closing phenylalanine or tryptophan. D genes are given only for firm matches. A row's size may be missing; if present it is once, few, many or a size class.

size	V	D	J	DNA	CDR3
-	TRBV13	TRBD1	TRBJ1-2	TGTGCCAGCAGCTTAGGTTCTAAGGGACAGATCGGCGGCTACACCTTC	CASSLGSKGQIGGYTF
many	TRBV20-1	TRBD1	TRBJ2-3	TGCAGTGCTAGAGACTCAGGGGGAGTCACAGATACGCAGTATTTT	CSARDSGGVTDTQYF
many	TRBV2	-	TRBJ2-3	TGTGCCAGCAGTGAAGAGGGGAGTACGCAGTATTTT	CASSEEGSTQYF
many	TRBV28	-	TRBJ1-1	TGTGCCAGCAGTATACATACGAACACTGAAGCTTTCTTT	CASSIHTNTEAFF
many	TRBV18	TRBD1	TRBJ1-2	TGTGCCAGCTCACCAGGTTCGACAGGGGAATATGGCTACACCTTC	CASSPGSTGEYGYTF
-	TRBV25-1	TRBD1	TRBJ1-5	TGTGCCAGCAGTGCCCAACTGGGACAGGGGCGCCGGGGGAGCAATCAGCCCCAGCATTTT	CASSAQLGQGRRGSNQPQHF
few	TRBV4-1	-	TRBJ2-2	TGCGCCAGCAGCCAAGTAGTTCTAGTTGTCACCGGGGAGCTGTTTTTT	CASSQVVLVVTGELFF
many	TRBV5-1	TRBD1	TRBJ2-7	TGCGCCAGCAGCTTGGTGGGACAGAGCTACGAGCAGTACTTC	CASSLVGQSYEQYF
many	TRBV12-3/TRBV12-4	-	TRBJ1-1	TGTGCCAGCAGTTTGGCTCTGACAGTCACTGAAGCTTTCTTT	CASSLALTVTEAFF
few	TRBV18	-	TRBJ1-4	TGTGCCAGCTCACCAGGGGCGGCAAATGAAAAACTGTTTTTT	CASSPGAANEKLFF
-	TRBV7-9	TRBD2	TRBJ2-5	TGTGCCAGCAGCTTAAGAGCGGGGGAAGAAGAGACCCAGTACTTC	CASSLRAGEEETQYF
many	TRBV3-1	-	TRBJ1-1	TGTGCCAGCAGCCAAGTGGGGGGCACCACTGAAGCTTTCTTT	CASSQVGGTTEAFF
-	TRBV5-1	-	TRBJ2-5	TGCGCCAGCAGCTTGTTTTACGGCCAGACCCAGTACTTC	CASSLFYGQTQYF
many	TRBV2	-	TRBJ2-1	TGTGCCAGCAGTGAAGTAGGGAATTACAATGAGCAGTTCTTC	CASSEVGNYNEQFF
many	TRBV5-1	-	TRBJ2-7	TGCGCCAGCAGCCCCGACATTCCGTACGAGCAGTACTTC	CASSPDIPYEQYF
-	TRBV6-1	TRBD1	TRBJ1-2	TGTGCCAGCAGTGAGAGAACCATCGGGACAGGCTACTATGGCTACACCTTC	CASSERTIGTGYYGYTF
-	TRBV5-6	-	TRBJ2-3	TGTGCCAGCAGCTTGGGACCAACCCCCACAGATACGCAGTATTTT	CASSLGPTPTDTQYF
many	TRBV3-1	-	TRBJ1-1	TGTGCCAGCCACCCAGGGACAAGGAACACTGAAGCTTTCTTT	CASHPGTRNTEAFF
few	TRBV4-1	-	TRBJ2-2	TGCGCCAGCAGTAACAGGGCCACCGGGGAGCTGTTTTTT	CASSNRATGELFF
many	TRBV12-3/TRBV12-4	TRBD2	TRBJ2-3	TGTGCCAGCAGTTCCCCGGGACTAGTGAGAGGCACAGATACGCAGTATTTT	CASSSPGLVRGTDTQYF
many	TRBV2	-	TRBJ1-1	TGTGCCAGCAGTGATAGGGGAGGCACTGAAGCTTTCTTT	CASSDRGGTEAFF
many	TRBV6-2/TRBV6-3	TRBD1	TRBJ1-2	TGTGCCAGCAGTTACGGGACAGAGTATGGCTACACCTTC	CASSYGTEYGYTF
-	TRBV4-1	TRBD1	TRBJ1-4	TGCGCCAGCAGCCGACCGGACAGGGGGAATGAAAAACTGTTTTTT	CASSRPDRGNEKLFF
many	TRBV6-1	TRBD1	TRBJ1-1	TGTGCCAGCCGGGACAGGCTTGGCTCTGAAGCTTTCTTT	CASRDRLGSEAFF
few	TRBV5-1	-	TRBJ2-7	TGCGCCAGCAGCTTGGGATCCCTGGGCGGCGAGCAGTACTTC	CASSLGSLGGEQYF
many	TRBV9	-	TRBJ2-7	TGTGCCAGCAGCGTAGGTACAGGGCGGCACGAGCAGTACTTC	CASSVGTGRHEQYF
-	TRBV12-3/TRBV12-4	TRBD1	TRBJ1-1	TGTGCCAGCAGCAACCGACAGGGGGCTAATGAAGCTTTCTTT	CASSNRQGANEAFF
few	TRBV5-4	-	TRBJ1-1	TGTGCCAGCAGCTTGGACGGAATCACTGAAGCTTTCTTT	CASSLDGITEAFF
few	TRBV28	-	TRBJ2-2	TGTGCCAGCAGGCGGGGACAAGCCGGGGAGCTGTTTTTT	CASRRGQAGELFF
many	TRBV2	-	TRBJ2-1	TGTGCCAGCAGTGACCCCCTAGACTACAATGAGCAGTTCTTC	CASSDPLDYNEQFF
few	TRBV4-1	-	TRBJ2-1	TGCGCCAGCAGCCAAGGGGCGCGGGGTGTATTCAATGAGCAGTTCTTC	CASSQGARGVFNEQFF
many	TRBV20-1	-	TRBJ1-5	TGCAGTGCCCGCGGAAGTGGTAATAGCAATCAGCCCCAGCATTTT	CSARGSGNSNQPQHF
-	TRBV7-8	-	TRBJ2-7	TGTGCCAGCAGCTTATCCAGACAGGAATCCTACGAGCAGTACTTC	CASSLSRQESYEQYF
many	TRBV2	-	TRBJ1-2	TGTGCCAGCAGTGAATCGGGGTCCTATGGCTACACCTTC	CASSESGSYGYTF
many	TRBV12-3/TRBV12-4	-	TRBJ1-1	TGTGCCACGACAACCTTGGGTACTGAAGCTTTCTTT	CATTTLGTEAFF
-	TRBV4-1	-	TRBJ2-7	TGCGCCAGCAGCCCCCGAGTGGGGGGTGAGAACGAGCAGTACTTC	CASSPRVGGENEQYF
many	TRBV7-3	-	TRBJ1-4	TGTGCCAGCAGCTTAACGAATTTGGGGGTACCCACTAATGAAAAACTGTTTTTT	CASSLTNLGVPTNEKLFF
-	TRBV5-6	-	TRBJ2-5	TGTGCCAGCAGTGAAGGGTCAGGGGCTGAGACCCAGTACTTC	CASSEGSGAETQYF
many	TRBV6-1	TRBD1	TRBJ1-2	TGTGCCAGCAGAAAGGGACAGGGAGGCTATGGCTACACCTTC	CASRKGQGGYGYTF
few	TRBV7-9	-	TRBJ2-7	TGTGCCAGCAGCTTAGGTTTAGCCGCCGAGCAGTACTTC	CASSLGLAAEQYF
many	TRBV11-2	-	TRBJ1-2	TGTGCCAGCAGCCTTGGTTTGTCAGAAAGGGGCTACACCTTC	CASSLGLSERGYTF
many	TRBV3-1	-	TRBJ1-2	TGTGCCAGCAGTGCCGACAGCCGGCGCTACACCTTC	CASSADSRRYTF
few	TRBV7-2	-	TRBJ2-5	TGTGCCAGCAGCTTAGGGGGGACCCCAGAGACCCAGTACTTC	CASSLGGTPETQYF
few	TRBV20-1	-	TRBJ1-6	TGCAGTGCTAGAGGACTGTCCTTTAATTCACCCCTCCACTTT	CSARGLSFNSPLHF
-	TRBV13	TRBD2	TRBJ2-7	TGTGCCAGCAGCTTTTTAGCGGGGGGACAGACTTACGAGCAGTACTTC	CASSFLAGGQTYEQYF
-	TRBV29-1	-	TRBJ1-1	TGCAGCGTTTGGCAGGGGCACACTGAAGCTTTCTTT	CSVWQGHTEAFF